Following are 13 T cell receptor beta chains from one sample sequenced in a study of cytomegalovirus exposure and HLA in healthy donors. The PCR made use of 60 Vbeta and 13 Jbeta primers. Measured with immunoSEQ multiplex PCR; TCRdb has only the in-frame clones, and not every one. The sample has 150,000 to 180,000 clones; 60% to 80% are singletons. Sequencing input: PBMCs. These receptors were collected from a man under 40 in good health and CMV-seropositive.

The rearrangement links TRBV4-2 to TRBJ2-1; 12 nucleotides agree with TRBD2. V gave up 0 bases and J gave up 2 bases; unmatched junction bases: 2. Per germline, CDR1 LGHNA and CDR2 YNFKEQ. This CDR3 region has 17 residues. The CDR3 nucleotides read TGTGCCAGCAGCCAAGAACTAGCGGGAGGAACCTACAATGAGCAGTTCTTC. It encodes CASSQELAGGTYNEQFF.

This chain joins TRBV9 and TRBJ2-7; 7 nucleotides agree with TRBD2. Germline trimming cut 1 base from V and 1 base from J; bases unmatched to any gene: 2. The CDR3 is made up of 14 amino acids. CDR1 is SGDLS and CDR2 is YYNGEE in the germline V gene. CDR3 in amino acids: CASSVSSGSYEQYF. The CDR3 DNA is TGTGCCAGCAGCGTATCTAGCGGTTCCTACGAGCAGTACTTC. Complete variable domain (other parts from reference TRBV9 and TRBJ2-7): DSGVTQTPKHLITATGQRVTLRCSPRSGDLSVYWYQQSLDQGLQFLIQYYNGEERAKGNILERFSAQQFPDLHSELNLSSLELGDSALYFCASSVSSGSYEQYFGPGTRLTVT.

This clone came up once. The chain carries TRBV28 and TRBJ2-5, with TRBD2 identical over 7 bases. The CDR3 runs 14 residues. Germline CDR1 MDHEN, CDR2 SYDVKM. Germline trimming cut 5 bases from V and 0 bases from J; bases unmatched to any gene: 3. The CDR3 sequence is CASSALADQETQYF. The CDR3 DNA follows: TGTGCCAGCAGTGCCCTAGCGGACCAAGAGACCCAGTACTTC.

The chain carries TRBV9 and TRBJ2-7; 9 bases are a match to TRBD2. In germline, CDR1 is SGDLS, CDR2 YYNGEE. The junction had 17 bases not matched to a gene; V was cut back by 2 bases and J by 5 bases. The CDR3 sequence is 18 residues long. CDR3 DNA: TGTGCCAGCAGCGTTAGCGGGAGACCTTCAGAACCCACAGACGAGCAGTACTTC. Protein product: CASSVSGRPSEPTDEQYF.

V is TRBV9 and J is TRBJ1-4, with D hard to call. V was shortened by 0 bases and J by 7 bases, with 10 bases between the two germline ends. This CDR3 is 14 amino acids long. From germline, CDR1 is SGDLS and CDR2 YYNGEE. The CDR3 nucleotides read TGTGCCAGCAGCGTAGATGTCTCCGGTGAAAAACTGTTTTTT. This gives the protein CASSVDVSGEKLFF.

The gene calls are TRBV6-5 and TRBJ1-3; D is unresolved. Trimming shortened V by 5 bases and J by 0 bases, and 11 bases separated the two germline ends. This CDR3 is built from 15 residues. CDR1 and CDR2 from the germline V gene are MNHEY and SVGAGI. The DNA for the CDR3 is TGTGCCAGCAGTCGTCGGTTCGACTCTGGAAACACCATATATTTT. It yields the protein CASSRRFDSGNTIYF.

V is TRBV9 and J is TRBJ2-1; 13 nucleotides line up with TRBD2. V trimming: 4 bases; J trimming: 7 bases; junction bases outside the gene matches: 5. CDR1 and CDR2 (germline): SGDLS, YYNGEE. CDR3 size: 15 residues. The CDR3 loop is CASSHGLAGVNEQFF. CDR3 coding DNA: TGTGCCAGCAGCCACGGACTAGCGGGAGTTAATGAGCAGTTCTTC.

V is TRBV2 and J is TRBJ1-1; 8 bases line up with TRBD1. The germline V gene has CDR1 SNHLY and CDR2 FYNNEI. Unmatched junction bases numbered 10, after V lost 6 bases and J lost 7 bases. The CDR3 runs 14 residues. The CDR3 DNA reads TGTGCCAGCAGCAGGGACAGGACGAATTTTGAAGCTTTCTTT. It specifies CASSRDRTNFEAFF.

This clone was picked up a small number of times. V gene TRBV30 combines with J gene TRBJ2-3; D call uncertain. Trimming left V 1 base short and J 5 bases short, with 16 bases between. In germline, CDR1 is GTSNPN, CDR2 SVGIG (reference sequence). This CDR3 contains 15 residues. The CDR3: CAWSAGHNRGDTQYF. The CDR3 DNA sequence: TGTGCCTGGAGTGCGGGTCACAATCGAGGAGATACGCAGTATTTT.

The chain couples TRBV10-3 to TRBJ1-2; 9 bases match TRBD1. Germline CDR1 ENHRY, CDR2 SYGVKD. This CDR3 region has 13 residues. With V trimmed by 4 bases and J by 9 bases, 6 bases remained unmatched. The CDR3 coding sequence is TGTGCCATCAGTGGGGACAGGGCGCTTAGCTACACCTTC. Its translation is CAISGDRALSYTF.

The chain recombines TRBV5-1 with TRBJ2-1; D unclear. Per germline, CDR1 SGHRS and CDR2 YFSETQ. V was cut by 4 bases and J by 10 bases, with 15 bases left in between. This CDR3 has 13 amino acids. CDR3 DNA sequence: TGCGCCAGCAGCCCAGGTGGGCTCCGGGAGCAGTTCTTC. Amino acids: CASSPGGLREQFF.

The rearrangement links TRBV2 to TRBJ1-5, with a possible D match to TRBD1 (5 bases). The CDR3 sequence is 15 residues long. Germline V CDR1 and CDR2: SNHLY, FYNNEI. The ends were cut back, 9 bases at V and 3 bases at J, with 18 bases in the middle. The CDR3 region has the DNA TGTGCCAGTCGAAGCCTTCAGGGTCCCAATCAGCCCCAGCATTTT. Its protein is CASRSLQGPNQPQHF.

The rearrangement uses TRBV7-3 and TRBJ2-2; 13 bases line up with TRBD2. J gave up 6 bases and V 5 bases, and 9 bases lay outside the gene matches. This CDR3 is built from 17 residues. The germline V gene encodes CDR1 SGHTA and CDR2 FQGTGA. As DNA, the CDR3 is TGTGCCAGCAGCGCCTCCCGGACTAGCGGGAGCTCCGGGGAGCTGTTTTTT. This sequence encodes CASSASRTSGSSGELFF.